The entry below gives a single T cell receptor beta chain sequence along with its context. This sample was taken from a study of blood T cell repertoires in COVID-19. Overall study: Acute and convalescent COVID-19 specimens originated in the United States, Italy and Spain.

Profiling relied on immunoSEQ multiplex PCR, and the TCRdb table lists in-frame clones only, not all of them. The sample lists approximately 120,000 clones; roughly 88% were seen once. The source is a woman older than 75 with acute or convalescent COVID-19. Sequenced material: peripheral blood.

The chain's CDR3 is CASSISGGAVQPQHF. The CDR3 nucleotides read TGTGCCAGTAGTATATCAGGGGGCGCAGTTCAGCCCCAGCATTTT. This chain links TRBV19 with TRBJ1-5; TRBD1 aligns across 8 bases. With V trimmed by 2 bases and J by 6 bases, 6 bases remained unmatched. Germline values: CDR1 LNHDA, CDR2 SQIVND (reference sequence). CDR3 length: 15 residues.